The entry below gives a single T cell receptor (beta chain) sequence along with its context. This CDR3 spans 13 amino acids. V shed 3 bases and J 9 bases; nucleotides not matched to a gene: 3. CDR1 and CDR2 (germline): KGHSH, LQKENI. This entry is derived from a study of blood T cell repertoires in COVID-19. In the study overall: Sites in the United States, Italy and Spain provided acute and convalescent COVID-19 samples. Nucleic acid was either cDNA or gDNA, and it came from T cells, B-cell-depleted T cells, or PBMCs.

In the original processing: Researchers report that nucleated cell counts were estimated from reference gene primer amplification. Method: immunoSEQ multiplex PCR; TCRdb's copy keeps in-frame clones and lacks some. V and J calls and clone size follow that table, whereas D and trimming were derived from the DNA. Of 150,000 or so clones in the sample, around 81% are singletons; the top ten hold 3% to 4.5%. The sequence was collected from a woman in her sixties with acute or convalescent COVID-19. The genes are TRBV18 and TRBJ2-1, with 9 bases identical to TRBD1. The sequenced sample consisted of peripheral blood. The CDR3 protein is CASSPGQGGEQFF. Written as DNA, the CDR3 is TGTGCCAGCTCACCGGGACAGGGAGGTGAGCAGTTCTTC.